This T cell receptor beta chain was captured in a study of human T cells and chemical hapten exposure. Study-level background: Researchers reported sensitizing a 2 cm by 2 cm upper inner arm skin site with 2% DPC. Small pooled library volume differences mainly caused per-sample TCR yield variation. Patches with 0.01% DPC went on the upper back, and the tests were read at 6 days. Overall study findings and caveats: No change in TCRs above 1 in 1000 frequency was produced by DPC sensitization.

Time point described: pre-sensitization, week 0. The treatment here: therapeutic diphenylcyclopropenone sensitization with weekly scalp DPC. For this clonotype: Its antigen remains unidentified.

TCRdb ran MiXCR on the RACE reads and lists one entry per CDR3 protein. The sample consists of 300,000 to 400,000 distinct CDR3 sequences, around 5.5% of them appearing once. The specimen comprised whole blood, sampled in connection with sensitization to the hapten diphenylcyclopropenone (DPC). This sequence originates from a woman between 50 and 59 years old with alopecia areata. Some clones in this sample may be carry-over from other donors' samples.

The CDR3 loop is CASSLTGQGRDGYTF. CDR3 DNA: TGTGCCAGCAGCCTTACGGGACAGGGGAGAGACGGCTACACCTTC. The J gene is TRBJ1-2, the V gene TRBV27; 10 nucleotides line up with TRBD1. The germline CDR1 and CDR2 sequences are MNHEY and SMNVEV (reference sequence). The J segment lost 8 bases and the V segment lost 6 bases, leaving 12 bases of the junction unmatched. The CDR3 is 15 residues long.